This T cell receptor (beta chain) was sequenced in a study of T cell changes during pregnancy in multiple sclerosis. CDR1 MNHEY and CDR2 SMNVEV come from the germline V gene (reference sequence). The CDR3 runs 18 residues. V trimming: 10 bases; J trimming: 1 base; junction bases outside the gene matches: 18. Assay: immunoSEQ multiplex PCR; the TCRdb copy retains only in-frame clones and omits some. This table holds 35,000 to 55,000 clones, 70% to 90% found once. The sequence came from a female donor with multiple sclerosis, enrolled in a pregnancy study. The sample here was CD4+ T cells from peripheral blood mononuclear cells, taken after pregnancy. This chain links TRBV27 with TRBJ1-5, with 8 bases that match TRBD1. CDR3 loop: CANNSGGQATISNQPQHF. CDR3 bases: TGTGCCAACAACTCGGGGGGACAGGCGACTATCAGCAATCAGCCCCAGCATTTT.